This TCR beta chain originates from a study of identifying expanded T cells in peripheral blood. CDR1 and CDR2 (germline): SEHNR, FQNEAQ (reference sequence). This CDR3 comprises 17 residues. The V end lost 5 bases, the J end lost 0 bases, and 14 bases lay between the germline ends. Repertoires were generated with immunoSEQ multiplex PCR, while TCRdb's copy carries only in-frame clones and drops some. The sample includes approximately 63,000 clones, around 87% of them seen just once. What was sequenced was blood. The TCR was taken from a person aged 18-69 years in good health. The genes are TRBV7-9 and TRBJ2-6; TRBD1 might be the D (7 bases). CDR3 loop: CASSGGDSSSGANVLTF. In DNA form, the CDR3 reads TGTGCCAGCAGCGGAGGGGACAGTAGCTCTGGGGCCAACGTCCTGACTTTC. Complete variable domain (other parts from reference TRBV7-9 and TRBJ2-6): DTGVSQNPRHKITKRGQNVTFRCDPISEHNRLYWYRQTLGQGPEFLTYFQNEAQLEKSRLLSDRFSAERPKGSFSTLEIQRTEQGDSAMYLCASSGGDSSSGANVLTFGAGSRLTVL.